These 5 T cell receptor beta chains share one sample of origin, sequenced in a study of T cell repertoires in cytomegalovirus infection. One entry per CDR3 protein, called by TCRdb with MiXCR from the reads. The table lists some 220,000 distinct CDR3 sequences, 9% to 15% of them singletons. Sequenced: PBMCs. Source of these receptors: a human donor in good health (CMV status not recorded). Some clones in this sample may be carry-over from other donors' samples.

This rearrangement joins TRBV20-1 to TRBJ1-5, with a tentative D call TRBD1 (5 bases). CDR3 length equals 16 residues. Germline values: CDR1 DFQATT, CDR2 SNEGSKA (reference sequence). V was cut by 3 bases and J by 1 base, with 16 bases left in between. The CDR3 bases are TGCAGTGCTAGCGATCCGGACGCAGGGAGCAATCAGCCCCAGCATTTT. Residues: CSASDPDAGSNQPQHF.

The V and J genes are TRBV20-1 and TRBJ1-5, with 7 positions matching TRBD1. Germline V gene data show CDR1 as DFQATT and CDR2 as SNEGSKA (reference sequence). Germline trimming cut 5 bases from V and 6 bases from J; bases unmatched to any gene: 13. The CDR3 is 15 amino acids. The CDR3 region has the DNA TGCAGTGCTGCCCCTTCGGGCAGGGGGGGTCAGCCCCAGCATTTT. As protein: CSAAPSGRGGQPQHF.

This clonotype was counted a few times. This rearrangement joins TRBV12-3 or TRBV12-4 to TRBJ1-6; TRBD1 matches 9 bases. V dropped 5 bases and J dropped 10; count of bases not matched to a gene: 9. This CDR3 is built from 15 residues. This chain's CDR3 is CASSIGGQGYSPLHF. CDR3 sequence (DNA): TGTGCCAGCAGTATAGGGGGACAGGGCTACTCACCCCTCCACTTT.

The table lists this clonotype with a few counts. This chain joins TRBV5-1 and TRBJ2-1, with TRBD1 matching 10 bases. Germline V lookup: CDR1 SGHRS, CDR2 YFSETQ. Germline trimming cut 2 bases from V and 6 bases from J; bases unmatched to any gene: 8. The CDR3 contains 16 residues. For the CDR3, the DNA is TGCGCCAGCAGCTTTTCAAGGGACAGGGGACTCAATGAGCAGTTCTTC. It specifies CASSFSRDRGLNEQFF.

At least ten counts were recorded for this clonotype. The rearrangement uses TRBV7-2 and TRBJ2-5; TRBD2 matches 9 bases. CDR3 size: 21 residues. The germline V gene encodes CDR1 SGHTA and CDR2 FQGNSA. The junction had 22 bases not matched to a gene; V was cut back by 5 bases and J by 0 bases. CDR3 protein: CASSLLERGARTRLYQETQYF. In DNA, the CDR3 is TGTGCCAGCAGCCTACTTGAGCGGGGGGCTCGGACGCGTTTGTACCAAGAGACCCAGTACTTC.